The entry below describes one T cell receptor (beta chain). These data originate in a study of blood T cells in healthy people across ages. It was with a sample-barcoded 5' primer and a J-beta primer mix that a second PCR of roughly 7 to 12 cycles was run. The authors tagged each cDNA molecule using a template-switch adaptor with 12 random nucleotides. Any given sample supplied a minimum of 2.5 million CDR3-containing paired-end reads. MiXCR, run by TCRdb on the 5' RACE reads, gives a single entry per CDR3 protein. The profile shows about 380,000 distinct CDR3 sequences, over 45% of them singletons. The source is a man in his fifties or sixties in good health. What was sequenced was blood.

CDR3 protein: CASSRSYPGQGRVNIQYF. The CDR3 DNA reads TGTGCCAGCAGTCGATCGTACCCGGGACAGGGTAGAGTGAACATTCAGTACTTC. The chain uses TRBV27 and TRBJ2-4; 9 nucleotides line up with TRBD1. Germline V gene sequence: CDR1 MNHEY, CDR2 SMNVEV (reference sequence). Trimming took 5 bases from V and 7 from J; bases not matched to a gene: 18. The length of the CDR3 is 18 residues.